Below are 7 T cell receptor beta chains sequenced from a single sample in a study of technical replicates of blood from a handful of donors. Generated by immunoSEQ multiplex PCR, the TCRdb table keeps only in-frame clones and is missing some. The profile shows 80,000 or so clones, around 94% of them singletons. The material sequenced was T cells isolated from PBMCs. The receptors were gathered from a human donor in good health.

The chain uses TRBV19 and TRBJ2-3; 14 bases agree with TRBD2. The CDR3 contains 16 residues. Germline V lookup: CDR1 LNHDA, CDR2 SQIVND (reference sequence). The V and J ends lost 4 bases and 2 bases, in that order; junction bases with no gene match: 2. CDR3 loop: CASSTGLAGATDTQYF. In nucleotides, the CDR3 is TGTGCCAGTAGTACGGGACTAGCGGGGGCCACAGATACGCAGTATTTT.

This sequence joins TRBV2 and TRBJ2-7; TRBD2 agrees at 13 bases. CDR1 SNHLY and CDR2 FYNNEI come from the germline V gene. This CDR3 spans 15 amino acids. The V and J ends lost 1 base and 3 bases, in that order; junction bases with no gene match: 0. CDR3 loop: CASSEGTSGSYEQYF. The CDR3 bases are TGTGCCAGCAGTGAAGGGACTAGCGGGAGCTACGAGCAGTACTTC.

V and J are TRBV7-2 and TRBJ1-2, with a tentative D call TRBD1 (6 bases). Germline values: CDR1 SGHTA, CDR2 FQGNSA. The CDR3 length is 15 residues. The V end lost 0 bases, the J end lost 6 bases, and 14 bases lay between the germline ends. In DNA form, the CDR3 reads TGTGCCAGCAGCTTAGCGGTGGGGGCGCAGGATGGCTACACCTTC. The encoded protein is CASSLAVGAQDGYTF. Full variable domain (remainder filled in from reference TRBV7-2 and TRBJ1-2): GAGVSQSPSNKVTEKGKDVELRCDPISGHTALYWYRQSLGQGLEFLIYFQGNSAPDKSGLPSDRFSAERTGGSVSTLTIQRTQQEDSAVYLCASSLAVGAQDGYTFGSGTRLTVV.

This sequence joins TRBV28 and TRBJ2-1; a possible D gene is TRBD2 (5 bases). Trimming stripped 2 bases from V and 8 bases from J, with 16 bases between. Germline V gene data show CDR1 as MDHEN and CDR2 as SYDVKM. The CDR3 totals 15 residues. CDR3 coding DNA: TGTGCCAGCAGTTTAACTAGGGAGACGGCGGATGAGCAGTTCTTC. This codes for CASSLTRETADEQFF.

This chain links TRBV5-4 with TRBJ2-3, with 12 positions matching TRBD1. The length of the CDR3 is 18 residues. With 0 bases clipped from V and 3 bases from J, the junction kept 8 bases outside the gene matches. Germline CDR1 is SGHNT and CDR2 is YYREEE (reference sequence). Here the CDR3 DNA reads TGTGCCAGCAGCTTGGATCCGGGACAGGGGGCTGGGACAGATACGCAGTATTTT. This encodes CASSLDPGQGAGTDTQYF.

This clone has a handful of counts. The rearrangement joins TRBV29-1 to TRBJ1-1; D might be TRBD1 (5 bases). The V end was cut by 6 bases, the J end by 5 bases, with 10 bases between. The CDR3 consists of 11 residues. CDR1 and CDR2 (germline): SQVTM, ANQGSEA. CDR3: CSVVYRTEAFF. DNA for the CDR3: TGCAGCGTCGTATACAGGACTGAAGCTTTCTTT.

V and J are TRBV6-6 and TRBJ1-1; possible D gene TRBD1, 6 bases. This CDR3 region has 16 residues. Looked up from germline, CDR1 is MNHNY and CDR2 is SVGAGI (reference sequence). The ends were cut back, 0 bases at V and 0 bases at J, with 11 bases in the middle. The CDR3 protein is CASSYSNRDMNTEAFF. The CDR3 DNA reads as TGTGCCAGCAGTTACTCGAATAGGGACATGAACACTGAAGCTTTCTTT.